This entry is about one T cell receptor (beta chain). The target antigen is unknown. The sample belongs to a study of spatial heterogeneity in lung cancer. Study background: In tumor regions, TCR transcript counts tracked strongly with a T cell module score from matched bulk RNA-seq. Raw sequencing reads included, on average, more than 8.5 appearances of each unique TCR and UMI combination.

Every cDNA TCR molecule received its own unique molecular identifier. Using its own MiXCR run on the 5' RACE reads, TCRdb lists one record per CDR3 protein. Among about 10,000 distinct CDR3 sequences, roughly half were seen once, and the ten largest hold roughly 28%. V shed 0 bases and J 1 base; nucleotides not matched to a gene: 7. The CDR3 loop spans 17 amino acids. The sample's time point: sample taken at primary tumor resection. Sequencing covered unsorted whole RNA taken from tumor, nontumor lung or frozen PBMC. Study outcomes and limitations: In tumors, expanded intratumoral alpha and beta TCR counts tracked mutation counts.

The sample consisted of lung tumor tissue, taken at surgery. The chain recombines TRBV12-3 or TRBV12-4 with TRBJ2-7; 9 bases line up with TRBD1. The origin of this receptor is a female donor with early-stage non-small cell lung cancer. DNA of the CDR3: TGTGCCAGCAGTTTAGCGCTAGGGACAGGGCTTTCCTACGAGCAGTACTTC. This translates into CASSLALGTGLSYEQYF.